Described below is a single TCR beta chain sequence and its context. J was trimmed by 8 bases and V by 4 bases; bases with no gene match: 5. CDR1 is MNHEY and CDR2 is SVGAGI in the germline V gene. The CDR3 loop spans 13 amino acids. The entry originates in a study of blood T cell repertoires in COVID-19. Study-wide background: Material from acute and convalescent COVID-19 was sourced from the United States, Italy and Spain. Sources were T cells, B-cell-depleted T cells, or PBMCs; the material itself was cDNA or gDNA.

Authors' data handling: Quantification of nucleated cells was approximated via reference gene primer amplification. Only in-frame clones appear in the TCRdb table, and some are missing; sequencing was by immunoSEQ multiplex PCR. V and J calls and clone size are copied from that table; D and trimming were computed from the DNA. This sample has around 170,000 clones; around 86% occur once, and the top ten carry 7% to 10%. The TCR originated in a man in his forties or fifties with active or convalescent COVID-19. This sequence joins TRBV6-5 and TRBJ1-2; 9 nucleotides agree with TRBD1. Sequenced material: peripheral blood. The CDR3 loop is CASSFRTGDGYTF. The CDR3 DNA sequence: TGTGCCAGCAGTTTTAGGACAGGGGACGGCTACACCTTC.